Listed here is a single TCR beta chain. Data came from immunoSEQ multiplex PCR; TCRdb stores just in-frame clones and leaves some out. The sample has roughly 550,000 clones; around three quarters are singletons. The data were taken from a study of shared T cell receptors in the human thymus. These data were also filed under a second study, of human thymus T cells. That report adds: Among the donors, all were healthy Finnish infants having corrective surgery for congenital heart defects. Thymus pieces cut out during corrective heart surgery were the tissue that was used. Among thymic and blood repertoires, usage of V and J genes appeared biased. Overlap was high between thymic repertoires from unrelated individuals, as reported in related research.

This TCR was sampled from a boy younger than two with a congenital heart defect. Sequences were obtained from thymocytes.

CDR3 sequence reads: CASSARLAGAEEQYF. CDR3 bases: TGTGCCAGCAGCGCCCGGCTAGCGGGAGCGGAGGAGCAGTACTTC. The chain uses TRBV7-2 and TRBJ2-7; 10 bases align to TRBD2. This CDR3 has 15 residues. J was trimmed by 7 bases and V by 5 bases; bases with no gene match: 11. Germline CDR1 reads SGHTA; CDR2 reads FQGNSA.